One sample yielded the 19 T cell receptor beta chains listed below, sequenced in a study of T cell changes during pregnancy in multiple sclerosis. Sequencing used immunoSEQ multiplex PCR; TCRdb keeps in-frame clones, though not all of them. The table lists 70,000 or so clones, about nine tenths of them singletons. Sequenced material: peripheral blood, taken in the third trimester of pregnancy. All receptors come from a female donor in good health, enrolled as a control in a pregnancy study.

The J gene is TRBJ1-2, the V gene TRBV6-1, with D perhaps TRBD1 (5 bases). This CDR3 is built from 11 residues. Trimming removed 4 bases at V and 10 bases at J, with 10 bases between. Germline CDR1 and CDR2: MNHNS and SASEGT. The CDR3 is CASSGRRDYTF. CDR3 bases: TGTGCCAGCAGTGGGCGCAGGGACTACACCTTC.

The rearrangement joins TRBV30 to TRBJ2-2; the D is unclear. The CDR3 totals 13 residues. Deletions cut 2 bases from V and 8 bases from J, with 12 bases between. Germline V gene data show CDR1 as GTSNPN and CDR2 as SVGIG (reference sequence). Here the CDR3 DNA reads TGTGCCTGGAGTCTAAGAGGTGGGGGGGAGCTGTTTTTT. Its translation is CAWSLRGGGELFF.

V and J are TRBV19 and TRBJ2-1; no clear D gene. CDR3 length: 14 residues. The germline gives CDR1 LNHDA, CDR2 SQIVND (reference sequence). Trimming cost V 3 bases and J 1 base, with 7 bases left between them. CDR3 loop: CASSMGRSYNEQFF. The CDR3, as DNA: TGTGCCAGTAGTATGGGCAGATCCTACAATGAGCAGTTCTTC.

CDR3 sequence reads: CASSSGGNEQFF. The CDR3 DNA reads TGTGCCAGCAGCTCAGGGGGCAATGAGCAGTTCTTC. The J gene is TRBJ2-1, the V gene TRBV7-9; 7 nucleotides align to TRBD1. The CDR3 totals 12 residues. In germline, CDR1 is SEHNR, CDR2 FQNEAQ (reference sequence). Trimming at V came to 4 bases and at J to 6 bases, leaving 0 bases not matched to a gene. The entire variable domain, with the rest obtained from reference TRBV7-9 and TRBJ2-1, is as follows: DTGVSQNPRHKITKRGQNVTFRCDPISEHNRLYWYRQTLGQGPEFLTYFQNEAQLEKSRLLSDRFSAERPKGSFSTLEIQRTEQGDSAMYLCASSSGGNEQFFGPGTRLTVL.

This sequence joins TRBV7-9 and TRBJ2-2; 8 bases are a match to TRBD1. Germline-derived CDR1 and CDR2 are SEHNR and FQNEAQ (reference sequence). This CDR3 is built from 16 residues. V gave up 5 bases and J gave up 7 bases; unmatched junction bases: 12. The CDR3 reads CASSHPVQGADGELFF. CDR3 DNA: TGTGCCAGCAGCCACCCCGTGCAGGGGGCGGACGGGGAGCTGTTTTTT.

The gene calls are TRBV12-5 and TRBJ2-1, with TRBD2 matching 7 bases. The CDR3 loop spans 18 amino acids. From germline, CDR1 is LGHNT and CDR2 FRNRAP. J gave up 6 bases and V 2 bases, and 16 bases lay outside the gene matches. Here the CDR3 reads CASGLYTLERGGRNEQFF. The CDR3 nucleotides read TGTGCTAGTGGTTTGTATACTCTCGAGCGGGGAGGTCGCAATGAGCAGTTCTTC.

With regard to this clone: No DNA is shown, since the ends of the CDR3 on it are uncertain; the CDR3 is the one TCRdb lists. The chain carries TRBV7-8 and TRBJ1-3; the table's TRBD1 call for D was not verified on the DNA. The CDR3 is 14 amino acids in total, end residues counted. Germline assignment: CDR1 SGHVS and CDR2 FQNEAQ. The CDR3 is CASSFGQGGNTIYF.

The genes are TRBV9 and TRBJ1-4, with no clear D. This CDR3 contains 15 residues. The ends were cut back, 4 bases at V and 1 base at J, with 11 bases in the middle. CDR1 is SGDLS, CDR2 YYNGEE, per germline. CDR3 amino acids: CASSPTGITNEKLFF. The DNA of the CDR3 is TGTGCCAGCAGCCCAACCGGGATAACTAATGAAAAACTGTTTTTT.

The chain employs TRBV28 and TRBJ2-1; D perhaps matches TRBD2 (5 bases). Germline CDR1 is MDHEN and CDR2 is SYDVKM. The CDR3 is 12 amino acids. The V end lost 3 bases, the J end lost 12 bases, and 12 bases lay between the germline ends. In nucleotides, the CDR3 is TGTGCCAGCAGTTTCGAAGCGGCTAGGCAGTTCTTC. This encodes CASSFEAARQFF.

The chain links TRBV29-1 to TRBJ1-3; TRBD1 matches at 10 bases. Germline V CDR1 and CDR2: SQVTM, ANQGSEA. V lost 3 bases, J lost 4 bases, and 3 bases stayed unmatched. The CDR3 covers 14 residues. The CDR3 loop is CSVEDRGDGNTIYF. Here the CDR3 DNA reads TGCAGCGTTGAGGACAGGGGGGACGGAAACACCATATATTTT.

This rearrangement joins TRBV27 to TRBJ1-2; the D gene is possibly TRBD1 (6 bases). The CDR3 is 16 amino acids. Looked up from germline, CDR1 is MNHEY and CDR2 is SMNVEV (reference sequence). V gave up 5 bases and J gave up 2 bases, with 18 bases separating them. The CDR3 DNA is TGTGCCAGCAGTCCAACGCCTCCTGACAGGAACTATGGCTACACCTTC. This gives the protein CASSPTPPDRNYGYTF.

The gene calls are TRBV11-2 and TRBJ2-1; D perhaps matches TRBD2 (5 bases). The CDR3 is made up of 14 amino acids. The germline CDR1 and CDR2 sequences are SGHAT and FQNNGV. Deletions cut 5 bases from V and 7 bases from J, with 15 bases between. DNA for the CDR3: TGTGCCAGCAGCGCGTTTTCGGGCGGGAATGAGCAGTTCTTC. It is translated as CASSAFSGGNEQFF.

The CDR3 DNA reads TGTGCCAGCAGTTACTTCCCGGGATCTGAAGCTTTCTTT. It yields the protein CASSYFPGSEAFF. The chain couples TRBV6-5 to TRBJ1-1; D not resolved. Germline V gives CDR1 MNHEY, CDR2 SVGAGI. Deletions cut 1 base from V and 6 bases from J, with 9 bases between. The CDR3 sequence is 13 residues long.

The chain links TRBV28 to TRBJ1-2; TRBD1 aligns across 10 bases. J lost 11 bases, V lost 4 bases, and 16 bases had no gene match. This CDR3 is 16 amino acids long. Germline assignment: CDR1 MDHEN and CDR2 SYDVKM. The CDR3 nucleotides read TGTGCCAGCAGTTCGCGCGTCGGGACAGGGGTTCTGGGTTACACCTTC. Its translation is CASSSRVGTGVLGYTF.

This clone occurred once. The J gene is TRBJ2-7, the V gene TRBV6-5; tentatively, D is TRBD1 (6 bases). Germline V lookup: CDR1 MNHEY, CDR2 SVGAGI. V shed 5 bases and J shed 3 bases, with 14 bases lying between them. This CDR3 has 14 residues. CDR3 bases: TGTGCCAGCAGTCTGACAGGATTTCACTACGAGCAGTACTTC. Translating gives CASSLTGFHYEQYF.

In this sample, this clone turned up once. The rearrangement uses TRBV4-3 and TRBJ2-3, with TRBD1 matching 7 bases. The CDR3 is 16 residues long. In germline, CDR1 is LGHNA, CDR2 YSLEER. Trimming cost V 0 bases and J 4 bases; bases outside gene matches: 7. The CDR3 coding sequence is TGCGCCAGCAGCCAAGATACAGGGGATGGCGCAGATACGCAGTATTTT. It specifies CASSQDTGDGADTQYF.

The chain carries TRBV6-1 and TRBJ2-1; possibly TRBD1 for D (5 bases). Trimming shortened V by 8 bases and J by 7 bases, and 18 bases separated the two germline ends. Germline V lookup: CDR1 MNHNS, CDR2 SASEGT. The CDR3 spans 14 residues. The CDR3 DNA reads TGTGCCAGCTCAACGATCAGGGTGGGGAATGAGCAGTTCTTC. This encodes CASSTIRVGNEQFF.

This chain links TRBV28 with TRBJ2-3; possibly TRBD2 for D (5 bases). Germline CDR1 reads MDHEN; CDR2 reads SYDVKM. The ends were cut back, 9 bases at V and 2 bases at J, with 9 bases in the middle. This CDR3 is built from 12 residues. In DNA, the CDR3 is TGTGCCAGTAGGGAGTCCACAGATACGCAGTATTTT. This translates into CASRESTDTQYF.

The chain links TRBV28 to TRBJ1-6; 9 nucleotides align to TRBD1. This CDR3 has 15 amino acids. The germline gives CDR1 MDHEN, CDR2 SYDVKM. V gave up 4 bases and J gave up 8 bases; unmatched junction bases: 6. Written as DNA, the CDR3 is TGTGCCAGCAGTTCCCAGGGACAGGGCTATTCACCCCTCCACTTT. Its translation is CASSSQGQGYSPLHF.